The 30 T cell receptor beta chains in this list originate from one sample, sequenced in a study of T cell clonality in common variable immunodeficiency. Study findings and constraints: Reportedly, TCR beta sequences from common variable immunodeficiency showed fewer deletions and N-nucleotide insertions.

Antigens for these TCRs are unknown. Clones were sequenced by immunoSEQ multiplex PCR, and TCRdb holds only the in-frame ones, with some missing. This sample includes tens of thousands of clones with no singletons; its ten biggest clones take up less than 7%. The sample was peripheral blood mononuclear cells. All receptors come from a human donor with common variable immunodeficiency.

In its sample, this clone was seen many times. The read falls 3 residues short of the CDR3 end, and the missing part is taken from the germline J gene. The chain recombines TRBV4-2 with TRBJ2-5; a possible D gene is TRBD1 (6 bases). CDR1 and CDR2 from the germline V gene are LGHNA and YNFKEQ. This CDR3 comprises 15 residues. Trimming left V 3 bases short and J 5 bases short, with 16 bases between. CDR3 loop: CASSQALPQGETQYF. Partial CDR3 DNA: TGTGCCAGCAGCCAGGCTCTCCCGCAGGGGGAGACC.

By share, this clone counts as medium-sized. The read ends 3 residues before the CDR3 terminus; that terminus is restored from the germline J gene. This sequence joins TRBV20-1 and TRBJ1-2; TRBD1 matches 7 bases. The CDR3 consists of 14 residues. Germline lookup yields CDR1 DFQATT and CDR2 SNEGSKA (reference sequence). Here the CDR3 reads CSARDEGGFRGYTF. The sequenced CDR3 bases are TGCAGTGCTAGAGATGAAGGGGGCTTTAGGGGC.

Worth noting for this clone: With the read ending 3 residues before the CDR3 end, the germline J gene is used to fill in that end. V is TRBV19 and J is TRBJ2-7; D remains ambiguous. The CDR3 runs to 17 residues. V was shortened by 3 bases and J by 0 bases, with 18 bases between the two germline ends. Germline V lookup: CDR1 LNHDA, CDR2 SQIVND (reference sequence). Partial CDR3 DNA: TGTGCCAGTAGTATTAACGGTCCGCGGAAGAGCTCCTACGAG. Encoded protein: CASSINGPRKSSYE. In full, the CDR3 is CASSINGPRKSSYEQYF.

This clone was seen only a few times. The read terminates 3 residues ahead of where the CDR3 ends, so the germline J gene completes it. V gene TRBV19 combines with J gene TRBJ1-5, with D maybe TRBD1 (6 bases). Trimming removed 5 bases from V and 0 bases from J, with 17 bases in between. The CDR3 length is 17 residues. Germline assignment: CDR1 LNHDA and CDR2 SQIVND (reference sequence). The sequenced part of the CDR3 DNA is TGTGCCAGTAGTTTAGGGGGACAAAAGAATAGCAATCAGCCC. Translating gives CASSLGGQKNSNQP. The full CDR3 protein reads CASSLGGQKNSNQPQHF.

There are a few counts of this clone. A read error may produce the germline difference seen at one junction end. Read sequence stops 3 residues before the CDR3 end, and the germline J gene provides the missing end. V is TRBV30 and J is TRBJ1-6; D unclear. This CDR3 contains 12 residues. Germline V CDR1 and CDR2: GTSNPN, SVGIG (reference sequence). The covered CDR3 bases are TGTGCCTGGGGCACGTATAAGTCACCC. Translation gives CAWGTYKSP. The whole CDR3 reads CAWGTYKSPLHF.

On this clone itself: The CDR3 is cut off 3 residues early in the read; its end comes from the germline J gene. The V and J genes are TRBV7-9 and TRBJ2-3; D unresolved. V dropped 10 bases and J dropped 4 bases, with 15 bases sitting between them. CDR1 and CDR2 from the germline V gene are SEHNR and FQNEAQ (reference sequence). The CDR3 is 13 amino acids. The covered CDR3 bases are TGTGCCACCAGGAGTTTAGCATCAGATACG. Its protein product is CATRSLASDT. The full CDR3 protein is CATRSLASDTQYF.

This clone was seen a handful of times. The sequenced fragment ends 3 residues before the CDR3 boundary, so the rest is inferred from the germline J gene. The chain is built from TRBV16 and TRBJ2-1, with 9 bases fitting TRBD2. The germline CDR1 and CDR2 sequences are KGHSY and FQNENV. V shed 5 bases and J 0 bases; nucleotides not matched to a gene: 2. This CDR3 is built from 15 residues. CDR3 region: CASSGTSSSYNEQFF. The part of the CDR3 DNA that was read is TGTGCCAGCAGCGGGACTAGCAGCTCCTACAATGAG.

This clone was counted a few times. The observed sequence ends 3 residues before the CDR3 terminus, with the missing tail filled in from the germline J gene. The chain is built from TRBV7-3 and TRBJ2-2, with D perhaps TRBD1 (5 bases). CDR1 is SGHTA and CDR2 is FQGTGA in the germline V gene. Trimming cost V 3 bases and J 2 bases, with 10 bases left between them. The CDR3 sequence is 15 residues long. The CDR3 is CASSFDSRNTGELFF. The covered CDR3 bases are TGTGCCAGCAGCTTCGACAGCAGAAACACCGGGGAG.

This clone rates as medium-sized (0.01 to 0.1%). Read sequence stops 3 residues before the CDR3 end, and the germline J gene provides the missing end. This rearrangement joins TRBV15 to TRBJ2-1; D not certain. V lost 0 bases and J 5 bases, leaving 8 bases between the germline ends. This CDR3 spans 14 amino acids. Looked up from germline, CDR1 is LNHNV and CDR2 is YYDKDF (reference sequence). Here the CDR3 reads CATSRDLSDNEQFF. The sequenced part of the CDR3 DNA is TGTGCCACCAGCAGAGATTTATCAGACAATGAG.

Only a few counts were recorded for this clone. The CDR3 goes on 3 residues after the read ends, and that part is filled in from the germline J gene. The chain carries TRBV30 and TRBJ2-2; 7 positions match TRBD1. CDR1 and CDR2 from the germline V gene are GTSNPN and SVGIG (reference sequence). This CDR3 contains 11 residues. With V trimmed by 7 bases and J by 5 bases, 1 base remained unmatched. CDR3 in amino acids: CASGGTGELFF. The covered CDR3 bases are TGTGCCTCAGGGGGAACCGGGGAG.

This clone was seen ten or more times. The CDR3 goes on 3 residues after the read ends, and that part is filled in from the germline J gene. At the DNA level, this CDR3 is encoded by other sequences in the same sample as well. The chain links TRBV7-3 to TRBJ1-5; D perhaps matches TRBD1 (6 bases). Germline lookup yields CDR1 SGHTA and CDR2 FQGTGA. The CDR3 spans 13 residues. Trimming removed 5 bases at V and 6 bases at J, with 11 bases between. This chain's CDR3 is CASSPQGGQPQHF. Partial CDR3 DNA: TGTGCCAGCAGCCCACAGGGAGGTCAGCCC.

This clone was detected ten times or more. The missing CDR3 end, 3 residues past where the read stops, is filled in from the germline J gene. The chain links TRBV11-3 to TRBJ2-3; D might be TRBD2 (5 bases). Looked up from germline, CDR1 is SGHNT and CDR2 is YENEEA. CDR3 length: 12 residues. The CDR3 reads CASSLDSGTQYF. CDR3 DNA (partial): TGTGCCAGCAGCTTGGACTCTGGAACG.

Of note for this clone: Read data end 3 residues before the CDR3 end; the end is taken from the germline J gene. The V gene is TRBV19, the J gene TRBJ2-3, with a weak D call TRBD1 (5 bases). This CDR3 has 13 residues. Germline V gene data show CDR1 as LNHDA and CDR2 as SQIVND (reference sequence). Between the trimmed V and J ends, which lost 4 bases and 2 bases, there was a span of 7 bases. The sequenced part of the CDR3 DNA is TGTGCCAGTAGTACAGGGCACACAGATACG. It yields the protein CASSTGHTDT. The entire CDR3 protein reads CASSTGHTDTQYF. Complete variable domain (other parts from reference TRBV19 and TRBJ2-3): DGGITQSPKYLFRKEGQNVTLSCEQNLNHDAMYWYRQDPGQGLRLIYYSQIVNDFQKGDIAEGYSVSREKKESFPLTVTSAQKNPTAFYLCASSTGHTDTQYFGPGTRLTVL.

CDR3 DNA (partial): TGTGCCAGCAGTGCACAGGGGGCCGGGGACACTGAA. Amino acid sequence: CASSAQGAGDTE. In full, the CDR3 is CASSAQGAGDTEAFF. The V and J genes are TRBV6-1 and TRBJ1-1, with 9 bases aligning to TRBD1. The CDR3 extends 3 residues past the end of the read, so its final part is completed from the germline J gene. The V gene end was trimmed by 4 bases and the J gene end by 3 bases; junction bases not matched to a gene: 6. The CDR3 has 15 amino acids. CDR1 MNHNS and CDR2 SASEGT come from the germline V gene.

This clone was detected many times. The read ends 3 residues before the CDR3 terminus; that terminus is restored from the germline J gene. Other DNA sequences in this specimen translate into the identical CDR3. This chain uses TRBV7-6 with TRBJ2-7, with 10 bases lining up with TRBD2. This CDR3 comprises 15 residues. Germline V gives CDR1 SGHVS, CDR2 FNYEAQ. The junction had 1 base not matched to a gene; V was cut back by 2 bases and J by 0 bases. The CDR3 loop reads CASSLTSGNSYEQYF. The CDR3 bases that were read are TGTGCCAGCAGCTTAACTAGCGGGAACTCCTACGAG. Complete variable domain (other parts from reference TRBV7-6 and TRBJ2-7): GAGVSQSPRYKVTKRGQDVALRCDPISGHVSLYWYRQALGQGPEFLTYFNYEAQQDKSGLPNDRFSAERPEGSISTLTIQRTEQRDSAMYRCASSLTSGNSYEQYFGPGTRLTVT.

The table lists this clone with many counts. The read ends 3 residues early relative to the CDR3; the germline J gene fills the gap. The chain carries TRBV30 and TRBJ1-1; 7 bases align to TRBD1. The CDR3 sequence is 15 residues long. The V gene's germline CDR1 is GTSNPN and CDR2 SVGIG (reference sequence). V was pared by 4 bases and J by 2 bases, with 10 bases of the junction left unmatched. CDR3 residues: CAWNKGAVGNTEAFF. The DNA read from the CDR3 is TGTGCCTGGAATAAGGGGGCCGTTGGAAACACTGAA.

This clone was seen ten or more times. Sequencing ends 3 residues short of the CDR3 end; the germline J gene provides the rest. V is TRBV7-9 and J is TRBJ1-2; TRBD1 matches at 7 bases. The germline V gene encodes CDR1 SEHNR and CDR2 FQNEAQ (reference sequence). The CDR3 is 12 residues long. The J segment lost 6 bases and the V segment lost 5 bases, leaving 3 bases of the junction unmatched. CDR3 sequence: CASSIDRDGYTF. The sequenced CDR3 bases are TGTGCCAGCAGCATTGACAGGGATGGC.

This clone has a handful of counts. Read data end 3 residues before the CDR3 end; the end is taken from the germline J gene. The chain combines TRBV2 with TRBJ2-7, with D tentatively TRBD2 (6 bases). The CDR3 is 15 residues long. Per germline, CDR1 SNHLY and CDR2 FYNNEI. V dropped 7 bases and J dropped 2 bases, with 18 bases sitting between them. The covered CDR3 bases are TGTGCCAGCACCATAAGGGGCGGAGGGGCCTACGAG. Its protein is CASTIRGGGAYE. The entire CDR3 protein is CASTIRGGGAYEQYF.

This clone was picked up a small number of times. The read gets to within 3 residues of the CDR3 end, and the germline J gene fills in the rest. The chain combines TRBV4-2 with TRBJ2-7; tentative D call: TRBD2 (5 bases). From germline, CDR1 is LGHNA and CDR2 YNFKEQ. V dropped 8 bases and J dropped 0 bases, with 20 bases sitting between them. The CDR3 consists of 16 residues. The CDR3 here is CASAPSVMAGSYEQYF. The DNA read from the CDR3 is TGTGCCAGCGCGCCTTCGGTAATGGCGGGCTCCTACGAG.

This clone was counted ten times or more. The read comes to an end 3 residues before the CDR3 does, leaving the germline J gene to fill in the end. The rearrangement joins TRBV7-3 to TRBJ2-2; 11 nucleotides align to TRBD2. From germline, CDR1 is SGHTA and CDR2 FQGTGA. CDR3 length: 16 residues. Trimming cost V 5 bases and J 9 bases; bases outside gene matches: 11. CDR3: CASSREASGRFRELFF. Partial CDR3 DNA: TGTGCCAGCAGCCGAGAGGCTAGCGGGAGGTTCCGGGAG.

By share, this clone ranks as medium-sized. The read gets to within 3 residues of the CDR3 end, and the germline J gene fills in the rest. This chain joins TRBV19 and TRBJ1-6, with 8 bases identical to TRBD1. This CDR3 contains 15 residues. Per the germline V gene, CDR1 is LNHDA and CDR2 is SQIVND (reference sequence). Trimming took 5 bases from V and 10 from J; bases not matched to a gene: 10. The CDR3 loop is CASSPRTGRRSPLHF. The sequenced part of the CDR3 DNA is TGTGCCAGTAGTCCCAGGACAGGGCGTAGATCACCC.

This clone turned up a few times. The part of the CDR3 DNA that was read is TGTGCCAGCAGCTTAGGACAGCAAGAGACC. Protein product: CASSLGQQET. The full CDR3 protein is CASSLGQQETQYF. The chain uses TRBV7-9 and TRBJ2-5, with D possibly being TRBD1 (5 bases). The read falls 3 residues short of the CDR3 end, and the missing part is taken from the germline J gene. V lost 1 base to trimming and J lost 2 bases, with 5 bases between them. This CDR3 comprises 13 residues. The germline CDR1 and CDR2 sequences are SEHNR and FQNEAQ (reference sequence).

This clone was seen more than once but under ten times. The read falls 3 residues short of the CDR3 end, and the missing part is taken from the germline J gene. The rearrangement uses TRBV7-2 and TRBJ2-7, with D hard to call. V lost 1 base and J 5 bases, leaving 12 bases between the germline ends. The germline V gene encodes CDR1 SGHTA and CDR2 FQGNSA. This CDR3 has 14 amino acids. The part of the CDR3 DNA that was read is TGTGCCAGCAGCTTAGTGGCCCTGAGTAACGAG. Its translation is CASSLVALSNE. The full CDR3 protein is CASSLVALSNEQYF.

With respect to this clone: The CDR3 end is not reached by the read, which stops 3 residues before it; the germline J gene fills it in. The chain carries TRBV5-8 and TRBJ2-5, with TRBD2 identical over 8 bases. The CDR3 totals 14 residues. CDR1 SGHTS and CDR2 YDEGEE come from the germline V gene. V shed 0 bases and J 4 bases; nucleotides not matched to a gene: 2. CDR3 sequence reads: CASSLGGLGETQYF. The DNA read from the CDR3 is TGTGCCAGCAGCTTGGGGGGACTAGGAGAGACC.

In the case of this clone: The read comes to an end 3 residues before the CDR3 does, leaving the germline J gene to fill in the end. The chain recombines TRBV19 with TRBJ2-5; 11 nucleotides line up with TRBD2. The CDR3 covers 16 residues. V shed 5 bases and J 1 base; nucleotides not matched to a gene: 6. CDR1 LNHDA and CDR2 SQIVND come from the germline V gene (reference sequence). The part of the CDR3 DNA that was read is TGTGCCAGTAGTCGTAGCGGGAGGGTTGTCCAAGAGACC. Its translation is CASSRSGRVVQET. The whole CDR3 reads CASSRSGRVVQETQYF.

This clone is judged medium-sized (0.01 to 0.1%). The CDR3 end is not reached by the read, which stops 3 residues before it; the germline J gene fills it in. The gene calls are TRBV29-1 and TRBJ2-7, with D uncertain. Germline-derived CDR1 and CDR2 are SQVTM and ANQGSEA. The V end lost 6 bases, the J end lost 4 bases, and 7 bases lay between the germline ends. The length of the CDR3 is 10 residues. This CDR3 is CSVRTYEQYF. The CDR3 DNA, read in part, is TGCAGCGTCCGTACATACGAG.

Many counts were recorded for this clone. CDR3 loop: CASSASGQSNEKLFF. CDR3 bases read: TGTGCCAGCAGCGCCTCGGGACAGAGTAATGAAAAA. The chain links TRBV9 to TRBJ1-4, with TRBD1 matching over 7 bases. The CDR3 end falls 3 residues outside the read, so it is completed with the germline J gene. Germline CDR1 and CDR2: SGDLS and YYNGEE. V was clipped by 3 bases and J by 4 bases; unmatched bases: 6. The CDR3 sequence is 15 residues long.

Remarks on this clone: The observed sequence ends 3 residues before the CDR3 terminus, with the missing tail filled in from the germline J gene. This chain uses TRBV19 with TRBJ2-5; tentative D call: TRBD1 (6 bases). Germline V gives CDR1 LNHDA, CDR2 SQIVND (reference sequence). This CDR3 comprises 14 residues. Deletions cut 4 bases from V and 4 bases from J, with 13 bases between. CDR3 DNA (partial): TGTGCCAGTAGTAAACAGGGTAGGGGAGAGACC. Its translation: CASSKQGRGET. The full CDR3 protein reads CASSKQGRGETQYF.

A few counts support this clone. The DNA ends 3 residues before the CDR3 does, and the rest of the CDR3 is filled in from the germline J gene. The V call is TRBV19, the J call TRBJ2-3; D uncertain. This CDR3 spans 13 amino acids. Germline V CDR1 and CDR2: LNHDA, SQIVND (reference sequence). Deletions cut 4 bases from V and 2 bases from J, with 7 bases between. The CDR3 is CASSSLVTDTQYF. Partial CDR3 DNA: TGTGCCAGTAGTAGCCTAGTCACAGATACG.

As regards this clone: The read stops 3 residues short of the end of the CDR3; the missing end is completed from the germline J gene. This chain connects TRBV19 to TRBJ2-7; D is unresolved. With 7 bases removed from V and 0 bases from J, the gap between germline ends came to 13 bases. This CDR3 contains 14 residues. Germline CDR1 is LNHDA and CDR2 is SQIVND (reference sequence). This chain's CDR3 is CASKPAHLSYEQYF. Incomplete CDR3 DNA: TGTGCCAGTAAGCCAGCGCATCTCTCCTACGAG. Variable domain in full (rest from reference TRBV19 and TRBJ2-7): DGGITQSPKYLFRKEGQNVTLSCEQNLNHDAMYWYRQDPGQGLRLIYYSQIVNDFQKGDIAEGYSVSREKKESFPLTVTSAQKNPTAFYLCASKPAHLSYEQYFGPGTRLTVT.